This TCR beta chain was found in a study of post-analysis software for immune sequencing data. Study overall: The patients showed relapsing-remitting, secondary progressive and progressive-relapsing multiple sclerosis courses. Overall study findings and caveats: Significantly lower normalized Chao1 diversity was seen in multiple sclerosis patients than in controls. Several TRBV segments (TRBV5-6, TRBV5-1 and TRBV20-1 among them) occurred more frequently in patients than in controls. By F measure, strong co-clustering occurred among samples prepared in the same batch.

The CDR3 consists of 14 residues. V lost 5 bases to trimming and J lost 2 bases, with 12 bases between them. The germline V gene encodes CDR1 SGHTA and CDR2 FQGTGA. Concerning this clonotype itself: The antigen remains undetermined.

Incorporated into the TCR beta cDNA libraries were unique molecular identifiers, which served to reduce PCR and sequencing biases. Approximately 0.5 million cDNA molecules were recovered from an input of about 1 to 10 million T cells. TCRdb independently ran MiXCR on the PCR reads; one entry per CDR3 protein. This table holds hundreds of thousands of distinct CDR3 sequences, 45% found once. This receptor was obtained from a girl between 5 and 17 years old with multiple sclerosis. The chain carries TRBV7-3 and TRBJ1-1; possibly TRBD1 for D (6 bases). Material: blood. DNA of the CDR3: TGTGCCAGCAGCCCGGGACACTATAACACTGAAGCTTTCTTT. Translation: CASSPGHYNTEAFF. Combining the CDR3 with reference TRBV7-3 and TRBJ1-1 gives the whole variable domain GAGVSQTPSNKVTEKGKYVELRCDPISGHTALYWYRQSLGQGPEFLIYFQGTGAADDSGLPNDRFFAVRPEGSVSTLKIQRTERGDSAVYLCASSPGHYNTEAFFGQGTRLTVV.